The 15 T cell receptor beta chains in this list originate from one sample, sequenced in a study of siplizumab effects on memory and regulatory T cells. Profiled with immunoSEQ multiplex PCR; TCRdb holds only in-frame clones, not every one. The table records about 110,000 clones, roughly nine tenths of them present only once. The sequencing sample was made of Tregs sorted from blood. Every receptor here comes from a human donor in good health.

The rearrangement uses TRBV2 and TRBJ2-4; 9 nucleotides align to TRBD2. This CDR3 has 13 amino acids. Germline CDR1 is SNHLY and CDR2 is FYNNEI. The J segment lost 7 bases and the V segment lost 4 bases, leaving 2 bases of the junction unmatched. For the CDR3, the DNA is TGTGCCAGCAGTGTAGCGGGGGATAACATTCAGTACTTC. Protein product: CASSVAGDNIQYF.

The chain couples TRBV9 to TRBJ2-1; unclear D gene. From germline, CDR1 is SGDLS and CDR2 YYNGEE. V was pared by 4 bases and J by 8 bases, with 10 bases between. This CDR3 contains 12 residues. The CDR3 nucleotides are TGTGCCAGCAGCCAAAACCGGGATGAGCAGTTCTTC. Translated, it gives CASSQNRDEQFF.

The gene calls are TRBV10-3 and TRBJ2-7; maybe TRBD1 (6 bases). The V end was cut by 4 bases, the J end by 6 bases, with 13 bases between. The V gene's germline CDR1 is ENHRY and CDR2 SYGVKD. This CDR3 comprises 13 residues. The CDR3 here is CAISGTVGSEQYF. DNA of the CDR3: TGTGCCATCAGTGGGACAGTAGGGAGCGAGCAGTACTTC.

The chain combines TRBV29-1 with TRBJ1-1; D not resolved. CDR1 SQVTM and CDR2 ANQGSEA come from the germline V gene. Trimming removed 6 bases from V and 0 bases from J, with 23 bases in between. CDR3 length: 17 residues. The chain's CDR3 is CSVGGRKGFNMNTEAFF. The CDR3 DNA reads TGCAGCGTGGGAGGACGGAAGGGATTTAATATGAACACTGAAGCTTTCTTT.

The rearrangement joins TRBV6-1 to TRBJ2-7; 8 bases map to TRBD1. V was clipped by 6 bases and J by 2 bases; unmatched bases: 9. The V gene's germline CDR1 is MNHNS and CDR2 SASEGT. This CDR3 comprises 15 residues. The CDR3 sequence: CASRTLTTGAYEQYF. The CDR3 DNA reads as TGTGCCAGCAGGACTTTAACGACAGGGGCCTACGAGCAGTACTTC.

This clone has only one observation. The CDR3 sequence is CASSPFMPAIFSGNTIYF. CDR3 nucleotide sequence: TGTGCCAGCTCACCCTTCATGCCAGCTATTTTCTCTGGAAACACCATATATTTT. The rearrangement uses TRBV18 and TRBJ1-3; D unresolved. Germline CDR1 is KGHSH and CDR2 is LQKENI. The CDR3 contains 18 residues. V was trimmed by 3 bases and J by 0 bases, leaving 18 bases between them.

The chain has TRBV27 and TRBJ2-7; 10 nucleotides line up with TRBD1. The CDR3 consists of 15 residues. Germline V gives CDR1 MNHEY, CDR2 SMNVEV (reference sequence). V was pared by 6 bases and J by 2 bases, with 7 bases of the junction left unmatched. The CDR3, as DNA: TGTGCCAGCAGCGTTCGGACAGGGGGTCCCTACGAGCAGTACTTC. Protein sequence: CASSVRTGGPYEQYF.

The chain combines TRBV4-1 with TRBJ2-3, with 9 nucleotides matching TRBD2. The CDR3 has 14 amino acids. The trim removed 4 bases at V and 3 bases at J, leaving 2 bases unmatched. CDR1 MGHRA and CDR2 YSYEKL come from the germline V gene. The CDR3 DNA sequence: TGCGCCAGCAGCCCGGGACTAGCAACAGATACGCAGTATTTT. It codes for CASSPGLATDTQYF.

The genes are TRBV5-1 and TRBJ2-2, with TRBD2 matching 16 bases. CDR1 and CDR2 (germline): SGHRS, YFSETQ. The V and J ends lost 5 bases and 0 bases, in that order; junction bases with no gene match: 7. CDR3 length: 19 residues. The CDR3 is CASRRPGLAGGTNTGELFF. The CDR3 nucleotides read TGCGCCAGCAGGCGACCGGGACTAGCGGGAGGGACGAACACCGGGGAGCTGTTTTTT.

CDR3 region: CASSGSTNSLAGATQYF. The CDR3 DNA follows: TGTGCCAGCTCAGGATCCACTAATAGTCTAGCGGGAGCAACCCAGTACTTC. The J gene is TRBJ2-5, the V gene TRBV18; 10 positions match TRBD2. Germline V CDR1 and CDR2: KGHSH, LQKENI. This CDR3 is 17 amino acids long. The trim removed 5 bases at V and 8 bases at J, leaving 17 bases unmatched.

The chain links TRBV5-1 to TRBJ1-1, with a possible D match to TRBD1 (6 bases). Germline CDR1 is SGHRS and CDR2 is YFSETQ. This CDR3 is 11 amino acids long. Trimming pared 4 bases from V and 7 bases from J, leaving 8 bases between. The CDR3 DNA reads TGCGCCAGCAGCCAAGGGGGTGAAGCTTTCTTT. Protein product: CASSQGGEAFF.

The chain couples TRBV5-4 to TRBJ2-5, with 9 bases aligning to TRBD1. The CDR3 consists of 14 residues. With 4 bases clipped from V and 5 bases from J, the junction kept 6 bases outside the gene matches. CDR1 and CDR2 (germline): SGHNT, YYREEE (reference sequence). This chain's CDR3 is CASSRDRVGETQYF. The CDR3 DNA follows: TGTGCCAGCAGCCGGGACAGGGTCGGGGAGACCCAGTACTTC.

The chain employs TRBV25-1 and TRBJ2-7, with a possible D match to TRBD1 (6 bases). V lost 2 bases, J lost 7 bases, and 18 bases lay in between. Per the germline V gene, CDR1 is MGHDK and CDR2 is SYGVNS. The CDR3 has 15 amino acids. The CDR3 DNA reads TGTGCCAGCAGTGAACAAGGGGGTAGTTTCAGGGAGCAGTACTTC. It encodes CASSEQGGSFREQYF.

The table lists this clone with a count of one. The chain links TRBV6-6 to TRBJ2-7, with 9 bases matching TRBD1. The trim removed 4 bases at V and 5 bases at J, leaving 6 bases unmatched. This CDR3 has 14 residues. The germline V gene encodes CDR1 MNHNY and CDR2 SVGAGI (reference sequence). For the CDR3, the DNA is TGTGCCAGCAGTTCGGGACAGGGTTTCGACGAGCAGTACTTC. This translates into CASSSGQGFDEQYF.

This clone was found once. This chain connects TRBV20-1 to TRBJ2-3; D remains unclear. V was cut by 5 bases and J by 2 bases, with 5 bases left in between. The CDR3 is 11 amino acids. CDR1 is DFQATT, CDR2 SNEGSKA, per germline (reference sequence). The CDR3 protein is CSAPHTDTQYF. CDR3 DNA: TGCAGTGCTCCCCACACAGATACGCAGTATTTT.